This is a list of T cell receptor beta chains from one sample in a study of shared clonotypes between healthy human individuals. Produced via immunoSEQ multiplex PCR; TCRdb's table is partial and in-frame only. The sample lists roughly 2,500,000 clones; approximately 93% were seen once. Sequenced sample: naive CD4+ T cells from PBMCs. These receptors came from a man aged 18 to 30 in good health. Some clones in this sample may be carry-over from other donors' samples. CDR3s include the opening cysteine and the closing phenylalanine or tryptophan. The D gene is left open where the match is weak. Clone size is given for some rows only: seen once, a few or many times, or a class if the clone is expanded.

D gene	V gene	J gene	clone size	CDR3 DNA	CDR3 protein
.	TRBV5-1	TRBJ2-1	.	TGCGCCAGCAGCTTGAGGACAGACCGCAATGAGCAGTTCTTC	CASSLRTDRNEQFF
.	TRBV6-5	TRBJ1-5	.	TGTGCCAGCCCCATCGGGGGGTTGGATCAGCCCCAGCATTTT	CASPIGGLDQPQHF
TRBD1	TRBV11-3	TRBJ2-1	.	TGTGCCAGCAGCCCCCGGGACAGGGGAGGGGATGAGCAGTTCTTC	CASSPRDRGGDEQFF
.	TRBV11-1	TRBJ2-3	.	TGTGCCAGCAGCGCCCTATCGCCAGATACGCAGTATTTT	CASSALSPDTQYF
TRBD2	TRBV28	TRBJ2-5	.	TGTGCCAGCATAGCGGGAGCGGTAGGTGGGACCCAGTACTTC	CASIAGAVGGTQYF
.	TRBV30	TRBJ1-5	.	TGTGCCTGGAGTGAGACTTCGCAGCCCCAGCATTTT	CAWSETSQPQHF
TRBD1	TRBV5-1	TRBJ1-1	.	TGCGCCAGCAGCGGAGGACAGGGATTGAACACTGAAGCTTTCTTT	CASSGGQGLNTEAFF
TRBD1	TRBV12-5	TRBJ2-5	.	TGTGCTAGTGGTTTAGCCGGGACAGGGGATTTGCTAGGGGAGACCCAGTACTTC	CASGLAGTGDLLGETQYF
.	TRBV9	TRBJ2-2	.	TGTGCCAGCAGCCAGACTAACACCGGGGAGCTGTTTTTT	CASSQTNTGELFF
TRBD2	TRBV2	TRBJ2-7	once	TGTGCCAGCAGGACTGGCTATTCGGCTAGCGGGATCTACGAGCAGTACTTC	CASRTGYSASGIYEQYF
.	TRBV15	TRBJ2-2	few	TGTGCCACCAGCAGAGATCGGGCCACCGGGGAGCTGTTTTTT	CATSRDRATGELFF
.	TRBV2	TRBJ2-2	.	TGTGCCAGCAGTGAACCAGGGGCGGCCGGGGAGCTGTTTTTT	CASSEPGAAGELFF
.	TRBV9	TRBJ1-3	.	TGTGCCAGCAGCGTAACCACCTCTGGAAACACCATATATTTT	CASSVTTSGNTIYF
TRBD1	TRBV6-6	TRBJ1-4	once	TGTGCCAGCAGTTGGGACAGGGCGGGTGAAAAACTGTTTTTT	CASSWDRAGEKLFF
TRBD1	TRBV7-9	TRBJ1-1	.	TGTGCCAGCAGCCCCTATGGGATGACAGGGGGCACTGAAGCTTTCTTT	CASSPYGMTGGTEAFF
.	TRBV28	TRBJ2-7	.	TGTGCCAGCAGTTTATGGGACGAGCAGTACTTC	CASSLWDEQYF
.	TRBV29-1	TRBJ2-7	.	TGCAGCGTTGAAGAGGGAGGAACCTACGAGCAGTACTTC	CSVEEGGTYEQYF